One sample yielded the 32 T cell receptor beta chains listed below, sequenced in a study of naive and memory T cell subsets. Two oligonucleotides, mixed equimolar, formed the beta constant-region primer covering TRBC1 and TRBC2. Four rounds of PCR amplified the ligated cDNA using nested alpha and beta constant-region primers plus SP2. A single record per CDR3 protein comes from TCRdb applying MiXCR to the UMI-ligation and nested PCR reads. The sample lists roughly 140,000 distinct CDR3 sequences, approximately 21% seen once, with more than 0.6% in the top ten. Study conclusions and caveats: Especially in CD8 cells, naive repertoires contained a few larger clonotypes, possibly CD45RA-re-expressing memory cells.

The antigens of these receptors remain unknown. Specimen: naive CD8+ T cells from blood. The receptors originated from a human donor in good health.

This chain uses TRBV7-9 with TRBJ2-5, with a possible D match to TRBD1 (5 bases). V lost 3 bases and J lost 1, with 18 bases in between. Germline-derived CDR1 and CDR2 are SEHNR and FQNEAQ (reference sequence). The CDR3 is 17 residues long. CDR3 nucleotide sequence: TGTGCCAGCAGCTTGGATGAAACGACAGTAGGCCAAGAGACCCAGTACTTC. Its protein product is CASSLDETTVGQETQYF.

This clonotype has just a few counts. CDR3 residues: CASSYPTRDNEQFF. The CDR3 bases are TGTGCCAGCAGTTACCCGACACGTGACAATGAGCAGTTCTTC. This chain joins TRBV6-2 or TRBV6-3 and TRBJ2-1; D is ambiguous. Trimming took 2 bases from V and 5 from J, leaving 10 bases between them. This CDR3 has 14 amino acids. In germline, CDR1 is MNHEY, CDR2 SVGEGT.

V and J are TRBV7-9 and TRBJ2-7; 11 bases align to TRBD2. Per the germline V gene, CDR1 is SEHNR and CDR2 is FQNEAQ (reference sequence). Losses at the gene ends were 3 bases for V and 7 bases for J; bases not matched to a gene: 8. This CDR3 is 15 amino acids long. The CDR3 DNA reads TGTGCCAGCAGCTTCGTGACTAGCGGGATAGGTGAGCAGTACTTC. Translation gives CASSFVTSGIGEQYF.

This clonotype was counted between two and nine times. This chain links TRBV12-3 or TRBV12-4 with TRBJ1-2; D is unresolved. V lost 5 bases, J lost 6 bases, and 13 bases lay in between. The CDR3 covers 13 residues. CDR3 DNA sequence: TGTGCCAGCAGTCCCGGGCCCGGCAATGGCTACACCTTC. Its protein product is CASSPGPGNGYTF.

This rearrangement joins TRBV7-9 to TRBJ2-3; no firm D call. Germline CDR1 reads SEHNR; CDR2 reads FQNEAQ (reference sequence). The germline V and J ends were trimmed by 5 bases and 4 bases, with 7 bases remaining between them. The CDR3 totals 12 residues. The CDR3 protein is CASSRSPDTQYF. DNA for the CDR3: TGTGCCAGCAGCCGCTCGCCAGATACGCAGTATTTT.

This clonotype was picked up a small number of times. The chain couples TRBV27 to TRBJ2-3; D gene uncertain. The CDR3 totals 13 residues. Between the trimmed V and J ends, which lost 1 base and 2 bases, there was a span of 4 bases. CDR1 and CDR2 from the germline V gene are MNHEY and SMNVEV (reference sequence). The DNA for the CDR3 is TGTGCCAGCAGTTTATACGCCACAGATACGCAGTATTTT. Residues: CASSLYATDTQYF.

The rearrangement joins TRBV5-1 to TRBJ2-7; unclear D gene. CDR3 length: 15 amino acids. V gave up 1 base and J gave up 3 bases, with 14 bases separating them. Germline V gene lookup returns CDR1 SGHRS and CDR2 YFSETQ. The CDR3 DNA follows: TGCGCCAGCAGCTTGACGGGCAATTCCTACTACGAGCAGTACTTC. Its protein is CASSLTGNSYYEQYF.

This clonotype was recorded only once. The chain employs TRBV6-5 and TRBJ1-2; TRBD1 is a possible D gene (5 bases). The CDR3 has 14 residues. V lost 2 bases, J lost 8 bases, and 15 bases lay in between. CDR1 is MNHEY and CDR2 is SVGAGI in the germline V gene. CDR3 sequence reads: CASSYGPGGVGYTF. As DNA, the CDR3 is TGTGCCAGCAGTTACGGCCCTGGGGGAGTAGGCTACACCTTC.

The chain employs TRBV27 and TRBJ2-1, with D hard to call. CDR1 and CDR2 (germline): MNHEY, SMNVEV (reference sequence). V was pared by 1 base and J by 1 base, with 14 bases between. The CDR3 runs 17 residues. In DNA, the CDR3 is TGTGCCAGCAGTTTATGGGTTGAGTCAGAGTCCTACAATGAGCAGTTCTTC. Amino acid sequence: CASSLWVESESYNEQFF.

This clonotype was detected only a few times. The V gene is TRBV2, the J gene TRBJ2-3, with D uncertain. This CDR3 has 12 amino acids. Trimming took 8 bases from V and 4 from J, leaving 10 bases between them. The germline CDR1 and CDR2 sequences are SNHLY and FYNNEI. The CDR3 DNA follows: TGTGCCAGCGGGCAATCGGCAGATACGCAGTATTTT. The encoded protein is CASGQSADTQYF.

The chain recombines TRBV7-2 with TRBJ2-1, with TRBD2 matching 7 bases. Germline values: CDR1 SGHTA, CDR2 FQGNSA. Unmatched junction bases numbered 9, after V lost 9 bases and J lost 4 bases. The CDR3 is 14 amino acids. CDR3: CARGEVREYNEQFF. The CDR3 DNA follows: TGTGCCAGGGGGGAGGTGCGGGAGTACAATGAGCAGTTCTTC.

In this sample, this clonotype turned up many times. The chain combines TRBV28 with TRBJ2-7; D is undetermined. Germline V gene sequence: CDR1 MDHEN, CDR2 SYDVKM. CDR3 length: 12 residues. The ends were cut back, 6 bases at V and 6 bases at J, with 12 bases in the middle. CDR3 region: CASRGYVAEQYF. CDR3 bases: TGTGCCAGCAGGGGGTACGTGGCCGAGCAGTACTTC. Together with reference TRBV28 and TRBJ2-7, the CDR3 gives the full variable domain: DVKVTQSSRYLVKRTGEKVFLECVQDMDHENMFWYRQDPGLGLRLIYFSYDVKMKEKGDIPEGYSVSREKKERFSLILESASTNQTSMYLCASRGYVAEQYFGPGTRLTVT.

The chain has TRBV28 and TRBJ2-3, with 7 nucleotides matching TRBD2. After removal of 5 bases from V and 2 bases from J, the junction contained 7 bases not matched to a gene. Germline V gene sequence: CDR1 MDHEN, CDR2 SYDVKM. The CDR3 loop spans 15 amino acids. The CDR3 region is CASSMGGGLTDTQYF. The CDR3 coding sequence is TGTGCCAGCAGTATGGGGGGGGGACTCACAGATACGCAGTATTTT.

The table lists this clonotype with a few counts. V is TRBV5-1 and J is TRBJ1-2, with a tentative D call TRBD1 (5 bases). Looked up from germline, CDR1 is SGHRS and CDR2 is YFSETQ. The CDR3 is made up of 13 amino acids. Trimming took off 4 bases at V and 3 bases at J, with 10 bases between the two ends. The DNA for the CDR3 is TGCGCCAGCAGCCATCAGGGCGACTATGGCTACACCTTC. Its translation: CASSHQGDYGYTF. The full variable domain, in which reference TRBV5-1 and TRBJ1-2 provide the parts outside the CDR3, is KAGVTQTPRYLIKTRGQQVTLSCSPISGHRSVSWYQQTPGQGLQFLFEYFSETQRNKGNFPGRFSGRQFSNSRSEMNVSTLELGDSALYLCASSHQGDYGYTFGSGTRLTVV.

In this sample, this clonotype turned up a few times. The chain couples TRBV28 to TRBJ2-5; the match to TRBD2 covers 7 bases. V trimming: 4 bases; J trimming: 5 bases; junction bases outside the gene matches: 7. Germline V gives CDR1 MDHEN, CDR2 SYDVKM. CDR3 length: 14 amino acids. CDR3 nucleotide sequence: TGTGCCAGCAGTTCAGGACTAGACGTGGAGACCCAGTACTTC. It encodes CASSSGLDVETQYF. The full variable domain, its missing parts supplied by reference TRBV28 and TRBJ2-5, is DVKVTQSSRYLVKRTGEKVFLECVQDMDHENMFWYRQDPGLGLRLIYFSYDVKMKEKGDIPEGYSVSREKKERFSLILESASTNQTSMYLCASSSGLDVETQYFGPGTRLLVL.

CDR3 sequence reads: CASSHATGTGINEQFF. DNA of the CDR3: TGTGCCAGCAGCCATGCTACAGGGACCGGTATAAATGAGCAGTTCTTC. The chain employs TRBV3-1 and TRBJ2-1; a possible D gene is TRBD1 (6 bases). The CDR3 length is 16 residues. The ends were cut back, 3 bases at V and 7 bases at J, with 19 bases in the middle. Germline CDR1 LGHDT, CDR2 YNNKEL (reference sequence).

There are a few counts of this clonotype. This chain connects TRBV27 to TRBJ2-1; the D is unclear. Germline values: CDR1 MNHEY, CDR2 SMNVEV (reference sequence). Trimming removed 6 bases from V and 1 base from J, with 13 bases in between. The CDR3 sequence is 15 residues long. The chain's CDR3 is CASRHTVGSYNEQFF. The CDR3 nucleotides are TGTGCCAGCAGGCATACCGTGGGATCCTACAATGAGCAGTTCTTC.

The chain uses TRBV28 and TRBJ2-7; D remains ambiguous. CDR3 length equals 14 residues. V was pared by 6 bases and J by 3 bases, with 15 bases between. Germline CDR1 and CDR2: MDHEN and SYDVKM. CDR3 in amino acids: CASSPYSSGYEQYF. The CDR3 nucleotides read TGTGCCAGCAGCCCATACTCCTCAGGCTACGAGCAGTACTTC. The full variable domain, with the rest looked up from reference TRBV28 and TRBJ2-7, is DVKVTQSSRYLVKRTGEKVFLECVQDMDHENMFWYRQDPGLGLRLIYFSYDVKMKEKGDIPEGYSVSREKKERFSLILESASTNQTSMYLCASSPYSSGYEQYFGPGTRLTVT.

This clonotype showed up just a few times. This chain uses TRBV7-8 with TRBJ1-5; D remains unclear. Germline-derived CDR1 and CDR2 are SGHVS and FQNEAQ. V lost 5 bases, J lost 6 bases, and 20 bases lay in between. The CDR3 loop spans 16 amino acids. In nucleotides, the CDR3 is TGTGCCAGCAGCCCTCATAGGACCGTAGGAAGTCAGCCCCAGCATTTT. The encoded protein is CASSPHRTVGSQPQHF.

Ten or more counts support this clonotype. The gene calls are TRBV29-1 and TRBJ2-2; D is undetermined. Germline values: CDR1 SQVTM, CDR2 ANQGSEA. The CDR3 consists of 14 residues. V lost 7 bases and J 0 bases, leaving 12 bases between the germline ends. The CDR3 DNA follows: TGCAGCGCCACCACACCTGCGAACACCGGGGAGCTGTTTTTT. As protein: CSATTPANTGELFF.

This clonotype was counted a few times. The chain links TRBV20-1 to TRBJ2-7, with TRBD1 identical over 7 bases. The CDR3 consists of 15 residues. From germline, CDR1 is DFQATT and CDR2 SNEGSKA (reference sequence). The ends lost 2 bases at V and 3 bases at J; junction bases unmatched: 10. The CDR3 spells CSARPTGARYYEQYF. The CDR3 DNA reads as TGCAGTGCTAGACCTACAGGGGCCCGCTACTACGAGCAGTACTTC.

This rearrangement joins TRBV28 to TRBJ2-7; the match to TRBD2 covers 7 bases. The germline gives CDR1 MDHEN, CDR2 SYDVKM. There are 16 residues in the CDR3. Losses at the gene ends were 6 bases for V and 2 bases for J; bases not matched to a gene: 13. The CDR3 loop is CASSSTGSGKTYEQYF. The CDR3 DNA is TGTGCCAGCAGCTCCACCGGAAGCGGGAAAACCTACGAGCAGTACTTC.

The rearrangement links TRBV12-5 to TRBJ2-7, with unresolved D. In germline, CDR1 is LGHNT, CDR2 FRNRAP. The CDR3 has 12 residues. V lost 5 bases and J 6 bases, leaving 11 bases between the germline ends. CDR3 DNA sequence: TGTGCTAGTGGTGTCGTCCCTTCCGAGCAGTACTTC. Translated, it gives CASGVVPSEQYF. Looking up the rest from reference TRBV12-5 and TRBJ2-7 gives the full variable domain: DARVTQTPRHKVTEMGQEVTMRCQPILGHNTVFWYRQTMMQGLELLAYFRNRAPLDDSGMPKDRFSAEMPDATLATLKIQPSEPRDSAVYFCASGVVPSEQYFGPGTRLTVT.

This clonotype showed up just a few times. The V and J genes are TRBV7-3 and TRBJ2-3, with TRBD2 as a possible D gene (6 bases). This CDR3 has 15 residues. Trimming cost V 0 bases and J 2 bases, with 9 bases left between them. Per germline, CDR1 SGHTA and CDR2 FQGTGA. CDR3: CASSLTSGTTDTQYF. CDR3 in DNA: TGTGCCAGCAGCTTAACTAGCGGAACCACAGATACGCAGTATTTT.

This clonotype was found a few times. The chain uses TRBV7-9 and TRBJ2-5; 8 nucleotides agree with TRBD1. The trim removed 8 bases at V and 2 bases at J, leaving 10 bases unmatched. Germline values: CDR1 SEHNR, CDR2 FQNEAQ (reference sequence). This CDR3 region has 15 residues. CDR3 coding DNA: TGTGCCAGCGGAAGCCGGGACAGGAGACAAGAGACCCAGTACTTC. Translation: CASGSRDRRQETQYF. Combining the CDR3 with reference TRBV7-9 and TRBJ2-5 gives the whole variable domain DTGVSQNPRHKITKRGQNVTFRCDPISEHNRLYWYRQTLGQGPEFLTYFQNEAQLEKSRLLSDRFSAERPKGSFSTLEIQRTEQGDSAMYLCASGSRDRRQETQYFGPGTRLLVL.

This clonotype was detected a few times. For the CDR3, the DNA is TGTGCCAGCAGCGCCCGTTCTGAAAAACTGTTTTTT. This translates into CASSARSEKLFF. V usage is TRBV25-1 and J usage is TRBJ1-4; D uncertain. The CDR3 loop spans 12 amino acids. V was trimmed by 6 bases and J by 7 bases, leaving 9 bases between them. Germline V CDR1 and CDR2: MGHDK, SYGVNS. Full variable domain (outside the CDR3, taken from reference TRBV25-1 and TRBJ1-4): EADIYQTPRYLVIGTGKKITLECSQTMGHDKMYWYQQDPGMELHLIHYSYGVNSTEKGDLSSESTVSRIRTEHFPLTLESARPSHTSQYLCASSARSEKLFFGSGTQLSVL.

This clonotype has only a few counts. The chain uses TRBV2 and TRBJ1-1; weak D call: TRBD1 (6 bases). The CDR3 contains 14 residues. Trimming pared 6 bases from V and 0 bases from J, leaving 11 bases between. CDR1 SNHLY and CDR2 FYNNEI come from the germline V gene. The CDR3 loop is CASSRGHMNTEAFF. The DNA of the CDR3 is TGTGCCAGCAGCCGGGGGCATATGAACACTGAAGCTTTCTTT.

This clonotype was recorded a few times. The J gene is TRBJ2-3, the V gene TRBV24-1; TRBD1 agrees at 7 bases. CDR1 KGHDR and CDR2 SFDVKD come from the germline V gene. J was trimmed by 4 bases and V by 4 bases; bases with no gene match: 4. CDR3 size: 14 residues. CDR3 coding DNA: TGTGCCACCAGTGACCCGGGACAGTCAGATACGCAGTATTTT. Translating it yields CATSDPGQSDTQYF.

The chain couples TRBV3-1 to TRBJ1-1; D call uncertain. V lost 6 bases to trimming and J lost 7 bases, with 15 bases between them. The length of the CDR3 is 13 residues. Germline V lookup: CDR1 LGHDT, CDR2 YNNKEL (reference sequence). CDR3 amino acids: CASSPPSGSEAFF. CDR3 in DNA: TGTGCCAGCAGTCCCCCTTCCGGCAGTGAAGCTTTCTTT.

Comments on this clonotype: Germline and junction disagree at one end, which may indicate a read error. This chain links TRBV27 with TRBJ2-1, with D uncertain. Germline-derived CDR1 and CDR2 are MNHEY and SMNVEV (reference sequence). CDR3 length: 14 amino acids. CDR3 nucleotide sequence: TGTGCCAGCAGTTTATCGAACTCCCACAATGAGCAGTTCTTC. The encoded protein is CASSLSNSHNEQFF.

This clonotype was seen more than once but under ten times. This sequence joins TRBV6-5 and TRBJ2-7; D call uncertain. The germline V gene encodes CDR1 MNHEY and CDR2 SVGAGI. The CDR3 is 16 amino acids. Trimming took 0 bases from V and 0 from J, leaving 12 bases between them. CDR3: CASSYSISAFSYEQYF. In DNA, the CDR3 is TGTGCCAGCAGTTACTCGATATCAGCGTTCTCCTACGAGCAGTACTTC.

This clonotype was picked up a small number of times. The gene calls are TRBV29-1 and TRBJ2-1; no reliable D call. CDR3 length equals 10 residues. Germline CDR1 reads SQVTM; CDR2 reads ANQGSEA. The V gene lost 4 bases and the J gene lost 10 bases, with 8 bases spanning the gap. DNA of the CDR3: TGCAGCGTTGTAGTGCCAGAGCAGTTCTTC. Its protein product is CSVVVPEQFF.